Listed below are T cell receptor beta chains from one sample, sequenced in a study of cytotoxic CD8 clonotypes in ibrutinib-treated CLL. The assay was immunoSEQ multiplex PCR, and TCRdb's table has in-frame clones only and misses some. The sample lists about 22,000 clones, approximately 72% seen once, with over 8% in the top ten. This specimen was PBMCs, taken before ibrutinib treatment. The source of these receptors is a human donor with chronic lymphocytic leukemia. The CDR3 runs from the conserved cysteine through the conserved F or W.

v_gene	j_gene	CDR3aa
TRBV19	TRBJ2-7	CASSPTGGGEQYF
TRBV18	TRBJ1-2	CASSSLVAGNYGYTF
TRBV29-1	TRBJ1-1	CSVDGIMNTEAFF
TRBV27	TRBJ1-5	CASRSGGHQPQHF
TRBV2	TRBJ2-2	CASSFPGSPIGELFF
TRBV29-1	TRBJ2-5	CSVTGTSTAQETQYF
TRBV6-6	TRBJ1-5	CASRLDSNQPQHF
TRBV28	TRBJ2-3	CASRGVLGGEGTQYF
TRBV28	TRBJ2-3	CASSSGTSGRDTQYF
TRBV12-5	TRBJ2-7	CASGLLPGQGNYEQYF
TRBV7-9	TRBJ1-2	CASSLAMTALYGYTF
TRBV7-3	TRBJ2-1	CASSLTSVNEQFF
TRBV6-5	TRBJ1-3	CASKRGPGNTIYF
TRBV7-3	TRBJ2-5	CASSQGTSSGTQYF
TRBV28	TRBJ2-7	CASRPGWPSGNYEQYF
TRBV30	TRBJ2-3	CAWSVSGTQYF
TRBV11-2	TRBJ2-3	CASSLGQATDTQYF
TRBV7-2	TRBJ2-2	CASSLQGSTTGELFF
TRBV5-1	TRBJ2-6	CASSIGQGGSGANVLTF
TRBV11-1	TRBJ2-5	CASSQGVETQYF
TRBV6-6	TRBJ1-5	CASRGQGKDQPQHF
TRBV25-1	TRBJ2-1	CASSTRTGGKWNEQFF
TRBV29-1	TRBJ1-5	CSVATGGGQPQHF
TRBV10-1	TRBJ2-3	CASSRLAKGDTQYF
TRBV6-4	TRBJ2-2	CASSESASFTGELFF
TRBV29-1	TRBJ2-7	CSYSDLDRGYEQYF
TRBV7-2	TRBJ1-3	CASSLEIGRSGNTIYF
TRBV5-1	TRBJ2-1	CASSFSEYNEQFF
TRBV27	TRBJ1-4	CASTHSAGTAEKLFF
TRBV2	TRBJ1-2	CASSELGNYGYTF
TRBV6-5	TRBJ1-1	CASATGGQAEAFF
TRBV5-1	TRBJ1-1	CASSFWTGNTEAFF
TRBV5-1	TRBJ2-2	CASSLPAPNTGELFF
TRBV11-2	TRBJ1-1	CASSSLRWGVSTEAFF
TRBV27	TRBJ2-2	CASSLSGRDTGELFF
TRBV11-2	TRBJ2-7	CASSATGTGTSYEQYF
TRBV4-1	TRBJ2-4	CASSQDKGSVDIQYF
TRBV30	TRBJ1-4	CAWKKAGTGIEKLFF